One TCR beta chain is described in this entry. These data come from a study of shared clonotypes between healthy human individuals. Sorted-subset replicate PCR reactions contained roughly 200 ng DNA, corresponding to some 28,000 T cell genomes. Here immunoSEQ multiplex PCR was the method, and the copy in TCRdb shows in-frame clones only, minus some. The sample includes over 700,000 clones, 72% of them seen just once. The source material was memory CD4+ T cells sorted from blood. Subset in this sample: CD45RA-negative fraction. The sequence derives from a woman aged 25 to 39 in good health.

The CDR3: CASSRLSDTEAFF. The CDR3 nucleotides are TGTGCCAGCTCACGACTATCGGACACTGAAGCTTTCTTT. The chain uses TRBV18 and TRBJ1-1; D remains unclear. Germline V gene data show CDR1 as KGHSH and CDR2 as LQKENI. This CDR3 has 13 residues. V was trimmed by 4 bases and J by 3 bases, leaving 9 bases between them. Full variable domain (missing parts from reference TRBV18 and TRBJ1-1): NAGVMQNPRHLVRRRGQEARLRCSPMKGHSHVYWYRQLPEEGLKFMVYLQKENIIDESGMPKERFSAEFPKEGPSILRIQQVVRGDSAAYFCASSRLSDTEAFFGQGTRLTVV.